This T cell receptor (beta chain) derives from a study of shared T cell receptors in the human thymus. This table comes from immunoSEQ multiplex PCR, and its TCRdb copy is limited to in-frame clones, with some not included. The sample carries 500,000 to 750,000 clones, roughly 90% recorded once. In addition, the sample was reused for a study of human thymus T cells. From that second work: The donor group consisted of healthy Finnish infants who were having corrective surgery for congenital heart defects. Thymus tissue was removed during corrective cardiac surgery. An apparent bias in V and J gene usage was seen in thymic and blood repertoires. A high degree of thymic repertoire overlap among unrelated individuals was reported in related research.

Sequencing input: thymocytes. The receptor was derived from a boy younger than two with a congenital heart defect.

CDR3 protein: CASSALTSGSSYNEQFF. CDR3 DNA sequence: TGCGCCAGCAGTGCCCTGACTAGCGGGAGCTCCTACAATGAGCAGTTCTTC. V and J are TRBV10-2 and TRBJ2-1, with 12 bases identical to TRBD2. Germline V gene data show CDR1 as WSHSY and CDR2 as SAAADI. The CDR3 has 17 residues. Trimming cost V 4 bases and J 0 bases; bases outside gene matches: 4.